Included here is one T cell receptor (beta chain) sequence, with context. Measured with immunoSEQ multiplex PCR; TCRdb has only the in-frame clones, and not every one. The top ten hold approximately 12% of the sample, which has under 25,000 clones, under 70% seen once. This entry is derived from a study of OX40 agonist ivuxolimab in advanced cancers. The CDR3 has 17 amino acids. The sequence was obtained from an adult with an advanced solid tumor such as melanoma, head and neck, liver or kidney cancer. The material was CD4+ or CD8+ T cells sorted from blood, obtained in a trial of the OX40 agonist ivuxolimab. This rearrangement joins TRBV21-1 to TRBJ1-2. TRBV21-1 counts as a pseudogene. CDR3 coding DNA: TGTGCCAGCAGCAAAGGGGGGACCCCCCGGAGGGTCTATGGCTACACCTTC. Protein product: CASSKGGTPRRVYGYTF.